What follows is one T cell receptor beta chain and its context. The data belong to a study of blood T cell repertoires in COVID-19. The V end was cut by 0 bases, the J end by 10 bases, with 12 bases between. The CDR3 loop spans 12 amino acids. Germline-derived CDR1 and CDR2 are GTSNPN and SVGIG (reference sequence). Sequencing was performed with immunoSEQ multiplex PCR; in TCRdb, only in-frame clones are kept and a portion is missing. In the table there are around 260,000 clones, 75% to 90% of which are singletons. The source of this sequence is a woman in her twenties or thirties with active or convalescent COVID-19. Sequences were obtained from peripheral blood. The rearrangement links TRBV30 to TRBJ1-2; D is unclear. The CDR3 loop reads CAWSVRPEDYTF. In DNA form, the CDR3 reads TGTGCCTGGAGTGTACGGCCGGAGGACTACACCTTC.